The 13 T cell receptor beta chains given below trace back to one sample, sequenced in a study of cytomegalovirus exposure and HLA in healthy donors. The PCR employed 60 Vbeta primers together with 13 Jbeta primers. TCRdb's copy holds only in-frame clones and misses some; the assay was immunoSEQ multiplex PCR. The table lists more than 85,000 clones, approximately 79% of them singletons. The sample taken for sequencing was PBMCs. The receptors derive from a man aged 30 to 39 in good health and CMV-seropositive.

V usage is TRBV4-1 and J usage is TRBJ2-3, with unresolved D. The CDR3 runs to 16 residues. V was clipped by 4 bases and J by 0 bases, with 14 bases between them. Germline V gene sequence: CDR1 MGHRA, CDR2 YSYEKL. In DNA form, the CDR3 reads TGCGCCAGCAGCCCAACCGAGACAACTAGCACAGATACGCAGTATTTT. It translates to CASSPTETTSTDTQYF.

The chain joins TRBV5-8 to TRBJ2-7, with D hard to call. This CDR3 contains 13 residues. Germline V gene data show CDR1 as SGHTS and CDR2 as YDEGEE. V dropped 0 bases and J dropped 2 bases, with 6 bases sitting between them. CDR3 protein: CASSLVLTYEQYF. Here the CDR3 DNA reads TGTGCCAGCAGCTTGGTCCTAACCTACGAGCAGTACTTC.

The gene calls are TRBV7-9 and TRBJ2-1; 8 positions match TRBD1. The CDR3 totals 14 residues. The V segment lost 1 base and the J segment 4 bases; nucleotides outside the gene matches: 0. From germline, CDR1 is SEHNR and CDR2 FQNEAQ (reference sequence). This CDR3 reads CASSLGDRYNEQFF. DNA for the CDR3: TGTGCCAGCAGCTTAGGGGACAGGTACAATGAGCAGTTCTTC.

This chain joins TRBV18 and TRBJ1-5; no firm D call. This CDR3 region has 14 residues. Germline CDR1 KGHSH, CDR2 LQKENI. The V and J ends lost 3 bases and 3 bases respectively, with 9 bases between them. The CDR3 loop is CASSPSIDNQPQHF. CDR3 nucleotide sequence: TGTGCCAGCTCACCCTCCATAGACAATCAGCCCCAGCATTTT.

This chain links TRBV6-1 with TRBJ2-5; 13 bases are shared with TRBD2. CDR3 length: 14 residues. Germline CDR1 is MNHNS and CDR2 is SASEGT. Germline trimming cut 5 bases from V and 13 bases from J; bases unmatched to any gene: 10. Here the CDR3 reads CASSFGTSGALRYF. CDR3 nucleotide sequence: TGTGCCAGCAGTTTCGGGACTAGCGGGGCCCTTAGGTACTTC.

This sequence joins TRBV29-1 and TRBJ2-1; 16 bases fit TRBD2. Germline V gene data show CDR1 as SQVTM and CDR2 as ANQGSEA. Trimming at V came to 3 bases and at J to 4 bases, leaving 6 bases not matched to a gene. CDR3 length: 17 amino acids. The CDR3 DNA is TGCAGCGTTGAGGGGACTAGCGGGGGGGCTTTTTACAATGAGCAGTTCTTC. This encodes CSVEGTSGGAFYNEQFF.

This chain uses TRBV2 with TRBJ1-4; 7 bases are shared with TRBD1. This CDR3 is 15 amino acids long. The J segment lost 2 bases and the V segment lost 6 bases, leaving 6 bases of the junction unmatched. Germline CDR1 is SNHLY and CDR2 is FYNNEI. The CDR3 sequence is CASSPETGTNEKLFF. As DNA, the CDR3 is TGTGCCAGCAGCCCGGAGACAGGGACTAATGAAAAACTGTTTTTT.

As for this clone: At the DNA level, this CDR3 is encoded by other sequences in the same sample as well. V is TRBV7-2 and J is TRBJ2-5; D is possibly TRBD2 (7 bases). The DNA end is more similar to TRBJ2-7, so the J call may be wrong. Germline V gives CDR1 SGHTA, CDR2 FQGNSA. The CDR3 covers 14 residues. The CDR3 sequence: CASSLAGRDNEQYF. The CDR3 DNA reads TGTGCCAGCAGCTTAGCTGGGAGGGACAACGAGCAGTACTTC.

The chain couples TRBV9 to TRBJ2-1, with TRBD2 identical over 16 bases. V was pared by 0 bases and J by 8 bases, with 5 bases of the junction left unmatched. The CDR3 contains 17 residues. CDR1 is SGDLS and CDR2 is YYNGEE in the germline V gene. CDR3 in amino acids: CASSVAGLAGGPDEQFF. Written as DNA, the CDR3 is TGTGCCAGCAGCGTAGCGGGACTAGCGGGGGGGCCAGATGAGCAGTTCTTC.

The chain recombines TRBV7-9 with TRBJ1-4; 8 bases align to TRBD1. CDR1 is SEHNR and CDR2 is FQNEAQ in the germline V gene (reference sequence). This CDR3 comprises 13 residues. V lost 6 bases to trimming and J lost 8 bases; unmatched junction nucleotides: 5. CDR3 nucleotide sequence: TGTGCCAGCAGAAACACAGGGGGGGAAAAACTGTTTTTT. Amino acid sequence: CASRNTGGEKLFF.

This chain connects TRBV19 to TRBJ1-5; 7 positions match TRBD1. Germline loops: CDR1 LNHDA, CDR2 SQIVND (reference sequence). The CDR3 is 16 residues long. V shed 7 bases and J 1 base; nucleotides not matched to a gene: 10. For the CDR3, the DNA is TGTGCCAGTAACGACAGGGTTCGAACAAGCAATCAGCCCCAGCATTTT. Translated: CASNDRVRTSNQPQHF.

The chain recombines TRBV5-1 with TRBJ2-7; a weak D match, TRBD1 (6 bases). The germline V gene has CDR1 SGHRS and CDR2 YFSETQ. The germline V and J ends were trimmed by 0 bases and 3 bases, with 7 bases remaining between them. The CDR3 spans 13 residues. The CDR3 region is CASSLGQDYEQYF. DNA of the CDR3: TGCGCCAGCAGCTTGGGACAGGACTACGAGCAGTACTTC.

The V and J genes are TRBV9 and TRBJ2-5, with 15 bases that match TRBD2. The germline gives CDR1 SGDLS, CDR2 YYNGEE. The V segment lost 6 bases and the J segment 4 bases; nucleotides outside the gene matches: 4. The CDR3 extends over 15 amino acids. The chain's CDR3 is CASTRGLAGGETQYF. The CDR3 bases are TGTGCCAGCACCCGGGGACTAGCGGGGGGAGAGACCCAGTACTTC.